This entry describes one T cell receptor (beta chain). The data stem from a study of Ad26.COV2.S vaccination and SARS-CoV-2 variants. Treatment: around 19 received Ad26.COV2.S at low or high dose, single or two shots; roughly five received placebo; per-sample allocation not given. Material that was analyzed had been drawn on day 63 after the first vaccine or placebo injection. Wuhan-strain SARS-CoV-2 spike was expressed by the Ad26 vector that made up the vaccine. Between the trimmed V and J ends, which lost 0 bases and 3 bases, there was a span of 6 bases. CDR3 length equals 13 residues. CDR1 and CDR2 (germline): LNHNV, YYDKDF (reference sequence). Some clones are missing from TCRdb's copy, which holds only in-frame ones; the method was immunoSEQ multiplex PCR. The sample has about 410,000 clones, approximately 86% seen once.

The sample consisted of peripheral blood, taken in a trial of Ad26.COV2.S vaccine versus placebo. This TCR came from a person aged 18 to 59 who received the Ad26.COV2.S COVID-19 vaccine or a placebo. This chain connects TRBV15 to TRBJ2-7, with D perhaps TRBD2 (5 bases). The CDR3 is CATSRDEGYEQYF. The CDR3 bases are TGTGCCACCAGCAGAGACGAGGGCTACGAGCAGTACTTC.